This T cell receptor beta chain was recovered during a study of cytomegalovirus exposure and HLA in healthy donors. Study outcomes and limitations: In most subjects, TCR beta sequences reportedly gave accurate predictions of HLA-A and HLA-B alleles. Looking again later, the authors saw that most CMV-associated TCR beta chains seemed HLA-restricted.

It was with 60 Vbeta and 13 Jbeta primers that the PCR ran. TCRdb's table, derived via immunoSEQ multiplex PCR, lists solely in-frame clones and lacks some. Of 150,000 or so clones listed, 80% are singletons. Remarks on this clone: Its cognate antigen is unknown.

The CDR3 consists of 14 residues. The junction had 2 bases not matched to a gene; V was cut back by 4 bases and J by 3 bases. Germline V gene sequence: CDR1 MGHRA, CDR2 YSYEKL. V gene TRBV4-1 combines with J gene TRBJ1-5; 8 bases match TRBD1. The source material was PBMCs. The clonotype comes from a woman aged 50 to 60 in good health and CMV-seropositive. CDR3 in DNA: TGCGCCAGCAGCCGGACAGGGACCAATCAGCCCCAGCATTTT. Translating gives CASSRTGTNQPQHF.